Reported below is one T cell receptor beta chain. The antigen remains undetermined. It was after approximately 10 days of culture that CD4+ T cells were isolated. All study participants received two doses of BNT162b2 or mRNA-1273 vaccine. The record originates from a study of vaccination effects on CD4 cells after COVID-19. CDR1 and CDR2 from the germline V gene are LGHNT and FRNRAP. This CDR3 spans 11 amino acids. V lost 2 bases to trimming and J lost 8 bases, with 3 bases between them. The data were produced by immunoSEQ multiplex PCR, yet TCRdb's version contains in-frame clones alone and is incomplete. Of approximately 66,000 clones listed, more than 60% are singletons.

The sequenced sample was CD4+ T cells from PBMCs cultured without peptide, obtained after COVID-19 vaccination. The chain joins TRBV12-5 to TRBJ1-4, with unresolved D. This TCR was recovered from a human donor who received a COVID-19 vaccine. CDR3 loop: CASGLKEKLFF. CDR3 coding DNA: TGTGCTAGTGGTTTGAAGGAAAAACTGTTTTTT.